The clone carrying this T cell receptor beta chain has only one observation. Looked up from germline, CDR1 is MNHEY and CDR2 is SVGEGT. The V end was cut by 5 bases, the J end by 7 bases, with 11 bases between. The CDR3 extends over 12 amino acids. Assay: immunoSEQ multiplex PCR; the TCRdb copy retains only in-frame clones and omits some. This sample has some 99,000 clones, with about nine tenths found just once. The record originates from a study of control samples from healthy donors and cancer patients. This chain uses TRBV6-2 or TRBV6-3 with TRBJ1-1, with D unresolved. The receptor was derived from a human donor in good health. The donor label of this sample is uncertain. What was sequenced was blood. In DNA, the CDR3 is TGTGCCAGCAGTCGGGGTTTAGGTGAAGCTTTCTTT. Protein: CASSRGLGEAFF.